The following is a T cell receptor (beta chain) sequence with its context. This entry is derived from a study of T cell changes during pregnancy in multiple sclerosis. The table came from immunoSEQ multiplex PCR; TCRdb's copy has only in-frame clones and leaves some out. This sample carries 55,000 to 85,000 clones, about 94% of them seen once, and the ten largest clones take about 0.6%. The germline gives CDR1 SGHTA, CDR2 FQGNSA. With 1 base removed from V and 0 bases from J, the gap between germline ends came to 6 bases. CDR3 length: 14 residues. The sequence was obtained from a female donor with multiple sclerosis, enrolled in a pregnancy study. The sequenced sample was peripheral blood, obtained in the third trimester of pregnancy. The V gene is TRBV7-2, the J gene TRBJ1-2; D uncertain. The CDR3, as DNA: TGTGCCAGCAGCTTAGGTACAGCTAACTATGGCTACACCTTC. This sequence encodes CASSLGTANYGYTF.